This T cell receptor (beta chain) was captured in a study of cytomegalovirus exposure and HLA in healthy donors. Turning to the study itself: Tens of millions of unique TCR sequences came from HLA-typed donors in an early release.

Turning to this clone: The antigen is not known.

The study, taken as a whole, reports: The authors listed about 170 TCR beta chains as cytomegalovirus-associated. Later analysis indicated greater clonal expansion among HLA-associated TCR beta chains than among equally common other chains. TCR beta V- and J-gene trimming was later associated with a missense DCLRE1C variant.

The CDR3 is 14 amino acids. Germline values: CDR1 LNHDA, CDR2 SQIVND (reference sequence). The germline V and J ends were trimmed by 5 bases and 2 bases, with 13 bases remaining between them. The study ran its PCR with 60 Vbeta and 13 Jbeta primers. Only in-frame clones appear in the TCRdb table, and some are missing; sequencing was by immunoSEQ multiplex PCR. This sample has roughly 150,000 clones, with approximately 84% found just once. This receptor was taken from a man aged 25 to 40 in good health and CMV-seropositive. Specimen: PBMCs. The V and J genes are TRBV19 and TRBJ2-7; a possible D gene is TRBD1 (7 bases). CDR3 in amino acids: CASSARDRPYEQYF. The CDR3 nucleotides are TGTGCCAGTAGTGCGCGGGACAGACCCTACGAGCAGTACTTC.